The 18 T cell receptor beta chains in this list originate from one sample, sequenced in a study of CD8 T cells in ankylosing spondylitis. TCRdb itself ran the 5' RACE reads through MiXCR, one entry per CDR3 protein. The sample shows about 250,000 distinct CDR3 sequences, around 32% of them seen only once. Sequenced material: blood, either unsorted or a sorted T cell fraction (not recorded which). The receptors shown here come from a male donor with ankylosing spondylitis or in good health (not recorded which).

The chain combines TRBV20-1 with TRBJ2-5; D call uncertain. Trimming stripped 6 bases from V and 5 bases from J, with 25 bases between. Per the germline V gene, CDR1 is DFQATT and CDR2 is SNEGSKA (reference sequence). The CDR3 contains 16 residues. In nucleotides, the CDR3 is TGCAGTGCCGGACGAGTGAGACCCAAGGCCACGGAGACCCAGTACTTC. Amino acids: CSAGRVRPKATETQYF.

The chain joins TRBV5-5 to TRBJ1-1; D is perhaps TRBD1 (6 bases). The CDR3 is made up of 16 amino acids. Germline assignment: CDR1 SGHKS and CDR2 YYEKEE (reference sequence). Trimming took 4 bases from V and 1 from J, leaving 17 bases between them. The CDR3, as DNA: TGTGCCAGCAGCCAAATTTGGACAGTGGGGAACACTGAAGCTTTCTTT. It yields the protein CASSQIWTVGNTEAFF. Full variable domain (remainder filled in from reference TRBV5-5 and TRBJ1-1): DAGVTQSPTHLIKTRGQQVTLRCSPISGHKSVSWYQQVLGQGPQFIFQYYEKEERGRGNFPDRFSARQFPNYSSELNVNALLLGDSALYLCASSQIWTVGNTEAFFGQGTRLTVV.

This chain joins TRBV5-6 and TRBJ2-3; D is unclear. V lost 1 base and J lost 4, with 7 bases in between. There are 13 residues in the CDR3. The germline CDR1 and CDR2 sequences are SGHDT and YYEEEE. The chain's CDR3 is CASSLPSADTQYF. CDR3 DNA: TGTGCCAGCAGCTTGCCGAGCGCAGATACGCAGTATTTT.

Here the CDR3 reads CAWTPGGVVGAFF. In DNA, the CDR3 is TGTGCCTGGACCCCCGGTGGGGTGGTAGGGGCTTTCTTT. The V and J genes are TRBV30 and TRBJ1-1; D gene unclear. V lost 4 bases and J 11 bases, leaving 20 bases between the germline ends. The CDR3 has 13 amino acids. Germline loops: CDR1 GTSNPN, CDR2 SVGIG (reference sequence).

This clonotype has more than one count but fewer than ten. The chain recombines TRBV6-5 with TRBJ1-5; the match to TRBD1 covers 9 bases. In germline, CDR1 is MNHEY, CDR2 SVGAGI. This CDR3 comprises 17 residues. Unmatched junction bases numbered 11, after V lost 2 bases and J lost 6 bases. The CDR3 DNA reads as TGTGCCAGCAGTTACCCGTTGACAGGGGGTCCAAGTCAGCCCCAGCATTTT. This gives the protein CASSYPLTGGPSQPQHF.

This clonotype came up a few times. The rearrangement joins TRBV7-6 to TRBJ2-5; D unresolved. In germline, CDR1 is SGHVS, CDR2 FNYEAQ. V lost 3 bases and J 5 bases, leaving 13 bases between the germline ends. The CDR3 runs 14 residues. The CDR3, as DNA: TGTGCCAGCAGCTTTGGGTCTACTCGGGAGACCCAGTACTTC. Its translation is CASSFGSTRETQYF.

This clonotype was seen a few times. The V and J genes are TRBV10-2 and TRBJ2-3; 12 nucleotides align to TRBD2. This CDR3 comprises 14 residues. V was pared by 6 bases and J by 4 bases, with 2 bases of the junction left unmatched. CDR1 is WSHSY and CDR2 is SAAADI in the germline V gene. CDR3 protein: CASRTSGGPDTQYF. CDR3 DNA sequence: TGCGCCAGCAGGACTAGCGGGGGCCCAGATACGCAGTATTTT.

CDR3 in amino acids: CASSLAGGAKEEQYF. CDR3 DNA: TGTGCCAGCAGCTTAGCGGGGGGGGCTAAGGAAGAGCAGTACTTC. The V call is TRBV7-9, the J call TRBJ2-7; the D gene is possibly TRBD2 (7 bases). The CDR3 covers 15 residues. Trimming pared 0 bases from V and 7 bases from J, leaving 16 bases between. The germline CDR1 and CDR2 sequences are SEHNR and FQNEAQ (reference sequence).

The CDR3 here is CASSWTATTYEQYF. The CDR3 DNA is TGTGCCAGCAGCTGGACAGCCACTACCTACGAGCAGTACTTC. The chain couples TRBV11-2 to TRBJ2-7; weak D call: TRBD1 (6 bases). Germline CDR1 is SGHAT and CDR2 is FQNNGV. V lost 4 bases and J 2 bases, leaving 12 bases between the germline ends. The CDR3 runs to 14 residues.

Only a few counts were recorded for this clonotype. The rearrangement uses TRBV12-3 or TRBV12-4 and TRBJ2-1; D tentatively fits TRBD1 or TRBD2 (5 bases each). This CDR3 has 15 residues. Trimming took 6 bases from V and 4 from J, leaving 16 bases between them. The CDR3 bases are TGTGCCAGCAGCCGCCTGGGACCCGGTTACAATGAGCAGTTCTTC. It codes for CASSRLGPGYNEQFF.

In its sample, this clonotype was seen a few times. The chain is built from TRBV5-6 and TRBJ2-5, with D perhaps TRBD2 (6 bases). The CDR3 loop spans 15 amino acids. Trimming cost V 5 bases and J 2 bases, with 16 bases left between them. Germline CDR1 reads SGHDT; CDR2 reads YYEEEE. CDR3 in DNA: TGTGCCAGCAGTGAATTAGCGGCGAATCAAGAGACCCAGTACTTC. This translates into CASSELAANQETQYF.

There are a few counts of this clonotype. This chain uses TRBV29-1 with TRBJ1-2; 7 bases match TRBD1. Per germline, CDR1 SQVTM and CDR2 ANQGSEA. J gave up 6 bases and V 1 base, and 5 bases lay outside the gene matches. The CDR3 runs 13 residues. In DNA form, the CDR3 reads TGCAGCGTTGAAGGACAGGGCAGGAATGGCTACACCTTC. Its translation is CSVEGQGRNGYTF.

In its sample, this clonotype was seen a few times. The chain carries TRBV7-2 and TRBJ2-5, with a possible D match to TRBD2 (7 bases). With 6 bases removed from V and 5 bases from J, the gap between germline ends came to 16 bases. Germline V lookup: CDR1 SGHTA, CDR2 FQGNSA. The CDR3 spans 14 residues. Here the CDR3 DNA reads TGTGCCAGCAGGCCGGGGGGCGCCGGGGAGACCCAGTACTTC. Protein sequence: CASRPGGAGETQYF.

The V and J genes are TRBV12-3 or TRBV12-4 and TRBJ2-3; no clear D. The ends were cut back, 6 bases at V and 1 base at J, with 14 bases in the middle. CDR3 length: 15 residues. CDR3 nucleotide sequence: TGTGCCAGCAGCCCCTCGGGCGCGGGCACAGATACGCAGTATTTT. Protein: CASSPSGAGTDTQYF.

J is TRBJ2-1 and V is TRBV2, with 10 bases lining up with TRBD1. Germline CDR1 SNHLY, CDR2 FYNNEI. The length of the CDR3 is 14 residues. The ends lost 5 bases at V and 7 bases at J; junction bases unmatched: 5. Here the CDR3 reads CASSYDRGRNEQFF. The CDR3 DNA reads as TGTGCCAGCAGTTACGACAGGGGGCGAAATGAGCAGTTCTTC.

This clonotype was picked up a small number of times. The genes are TRBV6-5 and TRBJ1-4; possibly TRBD1 for D (5 bases). CDR3 length: 15 amino acids. V was clipped by 2 bases and J by 6 bases, with 13 bases between them. Germline CDR1 and CDR2: MNHEY and SVGAGI. In DNA form, the CDR3 reads TGTGCCAGCAGTTACCCAATCGGACAAGATGAAAAACTGTTTTTT. Residues: CASSYPIGQDEKLFF.

This clonotype has a count of ten or more. The chain couples TRBV11-1 to TRBJ2-1, with TRBD1 identical over 7 bases. CDR3 length: 13 amino acids. V shed 1 base, J shed 9 bases, and the junction held 3 bases outside the gene matches. Looked up from germline, CDR1 is SGHAT and CDR2 is FQDESV (reference sequence). For the CDR3, the DNA is TGTGCCAGCAGCTTAGACCGACAGGGTGAGCAGTTCTTC. It is translated as CASSLDRQGEQFF.

The chain employs TRBV7-2 and TRBJ2-4; the D is unclear. Germline lookup yields CDR1 SGHTA and CDR2 FQGNSA. The ends were cut back, 1 base at V and 11 bases at J, with 9 bases in the middle. CDR3 size: 12 residues. The CDR3 DNA reads as TGTGCCAGCAGCTTAGGGCTGCGTGTTCAGTACTTC. Translating gives CASSLGLRVQYF.